Listed below are T cell receptor beta chains from one sample, sequenced in a study of T cell changes during pregnancy in multiple sclerosis. Assay used: immunoSEQ multiplex PCR; TCRdb lists only in-frame clones, some missing. Here the sample spans under 110,000 clones, under 95% being singletons. The starting material was peripheral blood, obtained before pregnancy. The receptors here all came from a female donor with multiple sclerosis, enrolled in a pregnancy study. The CDR3 runs from the conserved cysteine through the conserved F or W. The D gene is left open where the match is weak. The listing skips clone size in some rows; elsewhere it reads once, few, many or a size class.

abundance: .
v_gene: TRBV5-1
d_gene: .
j_gene: TRBJ1-1
CDR3nt: TGCGCCAGCAGCCCTCCGGGATTGTCGAACACTGAAGCTTTCTTT
CDR3aa: CASSPPGLSNTEAFF

abundance: .
v_gene: TRBV7-9
d_gene: .
j_gene: TRBJ2-5
CDR3nt: TGTGCCAGCAGCTTAAGGGGTGAGACCCAGTACTTC
CDR3aa: CASSLRGETQYF

abundance: .
v_gene: TRBV19
d_gene: TRBD1
j_gene: TRBJ2-4
CDR3nt: TGTGCCAGTAGCGTCTCGACAGGGACCAAAAACATTCAGTACTTC
CDR3aa: CASSVSTGTKNIQYF

abundance: .
v_gene: TRBV5-1
d_gene: .
j_gene: TRBJ1-5
CDR3nt: TGCGCCAGCAGCTTGGGGCAGGGCGGACAGCCCCAGCATTTT
CDR3aa: CASSLGQGGQPQHF

abundance: .
v_gene: TRBV4-1
d_gene: TRBD1
j_gene: TRBJ2-3
CDR3nt: TGCGCCAGCAGCCAAGGACAGGGCAGGAGCACAGATACGCAGTATTTT
CDR3aa: CASSQGQGRSTDTQYF

abundance: .
v_gene: TRBV6-5
d_gene: TRBD1
j_gene: TRBJ2-3
CDR3nt: TGTGCCAGCAGTCGCGACAGGGCAGATACGCAGTATTTT
CDR3aa: CASSRDRADTQYF

abundance: .
v_gene: TRBV27
d_gene: .
j_gene: TRBJ1-5
CDR3nt: TGTGCCAGCAGGCGGACAGTCAATCAGCCCCAGCATTTT
CDR3aa: CASRRTVNQPQHF

abundance: .
v_gene: TRBV7-9
d_gene: TRBD1
j_gene: TRBJ2-5
CDR3nt: TGTGCCAGCAGCTTAGCGCGGAGAACAGGGGATGAAGAGACCCAGTACTTC
CDR3aa: CASSLARRTGDEETQYF

abundance: .
v_gene: TRBV11-2
d_gene: .
j_gene: TRBJ1-1
CDR3nt: TGTGCCAGCAGGGATATACGGACTGCCTCTAGAACTGAAGCTTTCTTT
CDR3aa: CASRDIRTASRTEAFF

abundance: .
v_gene: TRBV19
d_gene: TRBD1
j_gene: TRBJ2-3
CDR3nt: TGTGCCAGTAGTCCGGACAGGTCTTACGGAGATACGCAGTATTTT
CDR3aa: CASSPDRSYGDTQYF

abundance: few
v_gene: TRBV14
d_gene: .
j_gene: TRBJ1-6
CDR3nt: TGTGCCAGCAGCCAAGATAGGGGGTCGATTGATTCACCCCTCCACTTT
CDR3aa: CASSQDRGSIDSPLHF

abundance: .
v_gene: TRBV4-3
d_gene: .
j_gene: TRBJ1-4
CDR3nt: TGCGCCAGCAGCCAAGTGCCGGGGAGGAATGAAAAACTGTTTTTT
CDR3aa: CASSQVPGRNEKLFF

abundance: .
v_gene: TRBV5-4
d_gene: .
j_gene: TRBJ1-1
CDR3nt: TGTGCCAGCAGCTTGGTTGGTCGGGCAGGGCGATCCCACACTGAAGCTTTCTTT
CDR3aa: CASSLVGRAGRSHTEAFF

abundance: .
v_gene: TRBV27
d_gene: .
j_gene: TRBJ1-5
CDR3nt: TGTGCCAGCAGTTTTGCCGCCGGGGGGTCTCAGCCCCAGCATTTT
CDR3aa: CASSFAAGGSQPQHF

abundance: .
v_gene: TRBV2
d_gene: TRBD2
j_gene: TRBJ2-5
CDR3nt: TGTGCCAGCATCCTCCGCCGCGGGGGGGCTGGAGAGACCCAGTACTTC
CDR3aa: CASILRRGGAGETQYF

abundance: .
v_gene: TRBV10-3
d_gene: TRBD1
j_gene: TRBJ1-2
CDR3nt: TGTGCCATCAGTGAGTCGGGGACAGGTAAAAGGCTCTTC
CDR3aa: CAISESGTGKRLF

abundance: .
v_gene: TRBV28
d_gene: .
j_gene: TRBJ2-7
CDR3nt: TGTGCCAGCGGTGGACAGCCGTACGAGCAGTACTTC
CDR3aa: CASGGQPYEQYF

abundance: many
v_gene: TRBV6-4
d_gene: .
j_gene: TRBJ2-2
CDR3nt: TGTGCCAGCAGTGACTCTAGCTTGAACACCGGGGAGCTGTTTTTT
CDR3aa: CASSDSSLNTGELFF

abundance: many
v_gene: TRBV6-4
d_gene: TRBD1
j_gene: TRBJ2-3
CDR3nt: TGTGCCAGCAGTGACGGGACAGGGGGCACAGATACGCAGTATTTT
CDR3aa: CASSDGTGGTDTQYF

abundance: .
v_gene: TRBV5-3
d_gene: TRBD2
j_gene: TRBJ2-1
CDR3nt: TGTGCCAGAAGCGGTCGCGCTAGCGGGAGGCCCCTATCGTACAATGAGCAGTTCTTC
CDR3aa: CARSGRASGRPLSYNEQFF

abundance: .
v_gene: TRBV2
d_gene: .
j_gene: TRBJ2-3
CDR3nt: TGTGCCAGCAGTGAAGGTTACACAGATACGCAGTATTTT
CDR3aa: CASSEGYTDTQYF

abundance: .
v_gene: TRBV4-2
d_gene: TRBD2
j_gene: TRBJ2-2
CDR3nt: TGTGCCAGCAGCCAAGGAATCGGCGGGAGAAACACCGGGGAGCTGTTTTTT
CDR3aa: CASSQGIGGRNTGELFF

abundance: .
v_gene: TRBV5-1
d_gene: .
j_gene: TRBJ2-3
CDR3nt: TGCGCCAGCAGCTTGGGCTACTCCGAGTACACAGATACGCAGTATTTT
CDR3aa: CASSLGYSEYTDTQYF

abundance: .
v_gene: TRBV30
d_gene: .
j_gene: TRBJ2-2
CDR3nt: TGTGCCTGGAGTGTACAGGGTAGCTTCACCTCCACCGGGGAGCTGTTTTTT
CDR3aa: CAWSVQGSFTSTGELFF

abundance: .
v_gene: TRBV15
d_gene: TRBD2
j_gene: TRBJ2-3
CDR3nt: TGTGCCACCAGCAGATTGGGGGGTCGGGGGGAGTTCGGCACAGATACGCAGTATTTT
CDR3aa: CATSRLGGRGEFGTDTQYF

abundance: .
v_gene: TRBV9
d_gene: .
j_gene: TRBJ1-6
CDR3nt: TGTGCCAGCGCAAATGGACAGAGCTCCTATAATTCACCCCTCCACTTT
CDR3aa: CASANGQSSYNSPLHF

abundance: .
v_gene: TRBV18
d_gene: .
j_gene: TRBJ2-2
CDR3nt: TGTGCCAGCTCAAGGGGATTCACCGGGGAGCTGTTTTTT
CDR3aa: CASSRGFTGELFF

abundance: .
v_gene: TRBV29-1
d_gene: .
j_gene: TRBJ1-1
CDR3nt: TGCAGCGTTGGTTTAATGGCTTTGCCTGGGAACACTGAAGCTTTCTTT
CDR3aa: CSVGLMALPGNTEAFF

abundance: .
v_gene: TRBV6-6
d_gene: .
j_gene: TRBJ1-5
CDR3nt: TGTGCCAGCAACAAAAGGACAGTGGGGAACAATCAGCCCCAGCATTTT
CDR3aa: CASNKRTVGNNQPQHF

abundance: .
v_gene: TRBV28
d_gene: TRBD1
j_gene: TRBJ2-5
CDR3nt: TGTGCCAGCATAAAGGGGGACAGGGCTCAAGAGACCCAGTACTTC
CDR3aa: CASIKGDRAQETQYF